The clone carrying this TCR beta chain was seen a single time. Assay: immunoSEQ multiplex PCR; the TCRdb copy retains only in-frame clones and omits some. The sample contains 190,000 or so clones, around 86% of which appear only once. The data belong to a study of blood T cell repertoires in COVID-19. Study in general: Acute-phase and convalescent COVID-19 samples originated in the United States, Italy and Spain. The analysed material was cDNA or gDNA that came from T cells, B-cell-depleted T cells, or PBMCs.

Recovery among Cohort 3 donors was established by two negative PCRs, clearance, or symptom resolution. V was trimmed by 9 bases and J by 5 bases, leaving 10 bases between them. Germline V gives CDR1 MNHEY, CDR2 SVGAGI. This CDR3 is built from 11 residues. The chain links TRBV6-5 to TRBJ1-1; D is unresolved. The origin of this receptor is a woman aged 30 to 39 who had recovered from COVID-19. Sequencing input: PBMCs or T cells enriched from blood (not recorded which). Written as DNA, the CDR3 is TGTGCCAGTGGGCGGGGAACTGAAGCTTTCTTT. Its protein product is CASGRGTEAFF.